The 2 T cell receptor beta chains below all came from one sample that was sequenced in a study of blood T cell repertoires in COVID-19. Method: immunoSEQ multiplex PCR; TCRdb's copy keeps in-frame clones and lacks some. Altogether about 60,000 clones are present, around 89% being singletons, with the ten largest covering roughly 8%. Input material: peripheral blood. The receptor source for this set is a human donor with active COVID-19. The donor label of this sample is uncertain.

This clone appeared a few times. This chain's CDR3 is CASSALAGGPHEQFF. CDR3 nucleotide sequence: TGTGCCAGCAGCGCACTAGCGGGAGGGCCCCATGAGCAGTTCTTC. V is TRBV2 and J is TRBJ2-1, with 13 bases matching TRBD2. The CDR3 length is 15 residues. The V and J ends lost 6 bases and 8 bases, in that order; junction bases with no gene match: 7. Germline V gene sequence: CDR1 SNHLY, CDR2 FYNNEI.

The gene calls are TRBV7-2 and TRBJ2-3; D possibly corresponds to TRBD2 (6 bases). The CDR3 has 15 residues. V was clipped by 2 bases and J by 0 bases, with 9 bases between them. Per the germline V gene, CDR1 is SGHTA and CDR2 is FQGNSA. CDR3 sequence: CASSLQTSSTDTQYF. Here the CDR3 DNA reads TGTGCCAGCAGCTTACAAACTAGCAGCACAGATACGCAGTATTTT. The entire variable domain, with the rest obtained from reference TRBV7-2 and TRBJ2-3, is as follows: GAGVSQSPSNKVTEKGKDVELRCDPISGHTALYWYRQSLGQGLEFLIYFQGNSAPDKSGLPSDRFSAERTGGSVSTLTIQRTQQEDSAVYLCASSLQTSSTDTQYFGPGTRLTVL.